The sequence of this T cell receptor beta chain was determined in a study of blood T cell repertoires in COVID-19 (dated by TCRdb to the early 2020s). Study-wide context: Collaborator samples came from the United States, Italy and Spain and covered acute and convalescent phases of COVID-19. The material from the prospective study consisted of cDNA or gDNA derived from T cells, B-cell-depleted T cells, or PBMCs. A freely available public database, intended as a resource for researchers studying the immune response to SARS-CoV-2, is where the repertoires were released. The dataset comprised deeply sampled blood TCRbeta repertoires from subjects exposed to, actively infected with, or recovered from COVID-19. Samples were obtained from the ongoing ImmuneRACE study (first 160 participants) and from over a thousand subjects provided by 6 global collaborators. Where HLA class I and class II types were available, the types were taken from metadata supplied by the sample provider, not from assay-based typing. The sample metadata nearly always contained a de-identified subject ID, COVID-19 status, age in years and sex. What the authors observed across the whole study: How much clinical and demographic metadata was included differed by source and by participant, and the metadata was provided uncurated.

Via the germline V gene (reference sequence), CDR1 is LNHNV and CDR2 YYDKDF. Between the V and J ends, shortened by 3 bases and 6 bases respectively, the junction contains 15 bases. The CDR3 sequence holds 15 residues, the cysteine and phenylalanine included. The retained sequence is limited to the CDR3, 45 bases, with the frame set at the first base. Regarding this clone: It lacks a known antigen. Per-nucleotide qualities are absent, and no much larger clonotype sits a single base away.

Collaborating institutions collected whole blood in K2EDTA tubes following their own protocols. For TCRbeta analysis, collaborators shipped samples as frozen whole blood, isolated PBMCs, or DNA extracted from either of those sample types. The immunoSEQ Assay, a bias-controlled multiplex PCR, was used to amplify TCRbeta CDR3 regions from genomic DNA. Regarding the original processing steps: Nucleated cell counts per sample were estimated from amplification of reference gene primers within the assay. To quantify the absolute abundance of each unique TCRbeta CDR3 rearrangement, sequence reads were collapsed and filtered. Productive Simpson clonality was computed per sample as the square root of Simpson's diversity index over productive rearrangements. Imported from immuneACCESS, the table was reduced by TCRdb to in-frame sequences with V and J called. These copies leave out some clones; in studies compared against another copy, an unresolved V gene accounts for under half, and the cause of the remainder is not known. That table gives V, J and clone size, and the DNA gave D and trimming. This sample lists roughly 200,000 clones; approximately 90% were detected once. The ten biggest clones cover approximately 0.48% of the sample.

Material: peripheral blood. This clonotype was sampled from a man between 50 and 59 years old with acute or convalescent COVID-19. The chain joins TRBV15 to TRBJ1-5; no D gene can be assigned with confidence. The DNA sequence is TGTGCCACCAGCAGGCCCCCCGGGATGGGTCAGCCCCAGCATTTT. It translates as CATSRPPGMGQPQHF.